The rows below give T cell receptor beta chains drawn from one sample of a study of T-cell memory formation after mild COVID-19. One entry per CDR3 protein, called by TCRdb with MiXCR from the 5' RACE reads. The sample has fewer than 15,000 distinct CDR3 sequences; approximately 12% are singletons. Sequencing input: PBMCs or a T cell subset sorted from them (not recorded which). These receptors were taken from an adult woman who had mild COVID-19 (a few samples of this study predate the infection). Cell type and time point are not known. CDR3s include the opening cysteine and the closing phenylalanine or tryptophan. Fields, in order: J gene, V gene, CDR3 length, CDR3 protein.

TRBJ2-3,TRBV29-1,10,CSASKDTQYF
TRBJ2-1,TRBV12-3/TRBV12-4,14,CASSLGGAVNEQFF
TRBJ2-7,TRBV4-1,16,CASSQDMVAAYEWQYF
TRBJ1-2,TRBV19,13,CASSIGLNYGYTF
TRBJ1-1,TRBV5-6,13,CASSLGQGIEAFF
TRBJ2-2,TRBV14,15,CASSPDITNTGELFF
TRBJ1-1,TRBV12-3/TRBV12-4,14,CASSFEVSGTEAFF
TRBJ2-2,TRBV7-9,17,CASSFPPGLANTGELFF
TRBJ2-1,TRBV15,17,CATSRDIQGSSYNEQFF
TRBJ2-1,TRBV11-3,13,CASSLSNYNEQFF
TRBJ2-7,TRBV5-1,13,CASSLVGPYEQYF
TRBJ1-3,TRBV14,15,CASSQDRVAGNTIYF
TRBJ2-7,TRBV7-9,11,CASSWRDEQYF
TRBJ2-1,TRBV5-5,17,CASSLAGGGPRDNEQFF
TRBJ2-3,TRBV7-9,15,CASSLVRGMADTQYF
TRBJ2-3,TRBV7-9,15,CASSLRLARPDTQYF